Listed below are T cell receptor beta chains from one sample, sequenced in a study of shared clonotypes between healthy human individuals. TCRdb keeps only in-frame clones here, not all; method: immunoSEQ multiplex PCR. The profile shows about 2 million clones, roughly 95% of them singletons. The sequencing sample was made of naive CD8+ T cells sorted from blood. These receptors were obtained from a man between 18 and 29 years old in good health. Each CDR3 is given with its conserved first and last residue. A D gene is named only where the DNA matches it firmly. Clone size appears in some rows only: once, few, many, or a class for an expanded clone.

j_call v_call clone_size d_call cdr3_aa cdr3_nt
TRBJ2-1 TRBV19 . TRBD2 CASSVGLAVYNEQFF TGTGCCAGTAGTGTAGGACTAGCGGTCTACAATGAGCAGTTCTTC
TRBJ2-7 TRBV7-9 . TRBD1 CASSLRTGNYEQYF TGTGCCAGCAGCCTTCGGACAGGTAACTACGAGCAGTACTTC
TRBJ2-1 TRBV6-1 . . CASSDLGEDYNEQFF TGTGCCAGCAGTGATTTGGGGGAAGACTACAATGAGCAGTTCTTC
TRBJ1-1 TRBV13 . . CASSFTGQTEAFF TGTGCCAGCAGCTTTACAGGGCAGACTGAAGCTTTCTTT
TRBJ1-5 TRBV6-5 . . CASSPTGEWPQHF TGTGCCAGCAGCCCGACAGGTGAATGGCCCCAGCATTTT
TRBJ2-1 TRBV9 . TRBD2 CASSEPRGRDEQFF TGTGCCAGCAGCGAGCCCCGGGGGAGGGATGAGCAGTTCTTC
TRBJ2-2 TRBV7-9 . . CASGGATGELFF TGTGCCAGCGGGGGTGCCACCGGGGAGCTGTTTTTT
TRBJ1-1 TRBV28 . . CASSFDSLGNTEAFF TGTGCCAGCAGTTTCGACTCGTTGGGAAACACTGAAGCTTTCTTT
TRBJ1-5 TRBV5-4 . . CASSLGPGPQPQHF TGTGCCAGCAGCTTAGGACCAGGCCCCCAGCCCCAGCATTTT
TRBJ1-2 TRBV9 . TRBD1 CASSVGRTGFDYGYTF TGTGCCAGCAGCGTAGGCAGGACAGGGTTTGACTATGGCTACACCTTC
TRBJ1-5 TRBV5-6 . . CASSLAGTLKQPQHF TGTGCCAGCAGCTTGGCCGGGACTCTAAAGCAGCCCCAGCATTTT
TRBJ2-7 TRBV19 . . CASSPRTGYEQYF TGTGCCAGTAGTCCCCGGACCGGCTACGAGCAGTACTTC
TRBJ2-1 TRBV10-3 . TRBD2 CAIYRSGTSSYNEQFF TGTGCCATCTATAGGTCCGGGACTAGCTCCTACAATGAGCAGTTCTTC
TRBJ2-5 TRBV10-3 . . CAISEWPGPQETQYF TGTGCCATCAGTGAGTGGCCAGGACCCCAAGAGACCCAGTACTTC
TRBJ2-3 TRBV7-8 . . CASSLEISGGGTDTQYF TGTGCCAGCAGCTTAGAGATTAGCGGAGGTGGCACAGATACGCAGTATTTT
TRBJ2-2 TRBV19 . . CATRSTGELFF TGTGCCACCAGGAGCACCGGGGAGCTGTTTTTT
TRBJ2-7 TRBV7-9 . TRBD1 CASSPGTGGITYEQYF TGTGCCAGCAGCCCTGGGACAGGGGGCATAACCTACGAGCAGTACTTC
TRBJ2-7 TRBV27 few . CASSLSVSPDYEQYF TGTGCCAGCAGTTTATCCGTCTCGCCTGACTACGAGCAGTACTTC
TRBJ1-5 TRBV2 . . CASSQGGDQPQHF TGTGCCAGCAGCCAGGGAGGGGATCAGCCCCAGCATTTT
TRBJ2-7 TRBV28 . TRBD1 CASSGDREESSYEQYF TGTGCCAGCAGTGGGGACAGGGAGGAGAGCTCCTACGAGCAGTACTTC
TRBJ1-2 TRBV19 . TRBD1 CASTPRDSAYGYTF TGTGCCAGTACTCCTCGGGACAGTGCCTATGGCTACACCTTC
TRBJ2-7 TRBV4-1 . TRBD1 CASSSRDSSYEQYF TGCGCCAGCAGCTCCAGGGACAGCTCCTACGAGCAGTACTTC
TRBJ2-1 TRBV6-1 . . CAITISGVYNEQFF TGTGCCATCACAATCTCCGGGGTTTACAATGAGCAGTTCTTC
TRBJ2-7 TRBV7-3 . . CASSLIGSYEQYF TGTGCCAGCAGCTTAATCGGCAGCTACGAGCAGTACTTC
TRBJ1-1 TRBV7-9 once . CASSLSGTEAFF TGTGCCAGCAGCTTATCAGGCACTGAAGCTTTCTTT
TRBJ2-7 TRBV6-6 . . CASSYPAGKSSYEQYF TGTGCCAGCAGTTACCCCGCGGGTAAGAGCTCCTACGAGCAGTACTTC
TRBJ2-5 TRBV7-9 . . CASSLGWEGAVETQYF TGTGCCAGCAGCCTCGGATGGGAGGGGGCGGTGGAGACCCAGTACTTC
TRBJ1-1 TRBV13 . . CASSLGPMNTEAFF TGTGCCAGCAGCTTAGGCCCCATGAACACTGAAGCTTTCTTT
TRBJ2-1 TRBV7-9 . TRBD2 CASSFPPGLGVNEQFF TGTGCCAGCAGCTTCCCCCCGGGACTAGGAGTTAATGAGCAGTTCTTC
TRBJ2-7 TRBV6-6 . TRBD2 CASKVLLAGGDEQYF TGTGCCAGCAAAGTTCTACTAGCGGGAGGTGACGAGCAGTACTTC
TRBJ2-1 TRBV30 . . CAWNHQGERYYNEQFF TGTGCCTGGAACCACCAGGGAGAGCGGTACTACAATGAGCAGTTCTTC
TRBJ2-1 TRBV6-5 . . CASSYSGGAVYNEQFF TGTGCCAGCAGTTACTCTGGGGGAGCCGTCTACAATGAGCAGTTCTTC
TRBJ2-3 TRBV19 . TRBD1 CASSTGTGVSTDTQYF TGTGCCAGTAGTACTGGGACAGGGGTTAGCACAGATACGCAGTATTTT
TRBJ2-7 TRBV27 . . CASSLTGSYEQYF TGTGCCAGCAGTCTTACAGGATCCTACGAGCAGTACTTC
TRBJ2-1 TRBV9 . . CASSPLGSEQFF TGTGCCAGCAGCCCCCTTGGGTCGGAGCAGTTCTTC
TRBJ2-1 TRBV4-1 . . CASSQDNSPEQFF TGCGCCAGCAGCCAAGATAACTCACCTGAGCAGTTCTTC
TRBJ1-1 TRBV2 . TRBD1 CASSGQGERNTEAFF TGTGCCAGCAGCGGACAGGGTGAGAGGAACACTGAAGCTTTCTTT
TRBJ1-3 TRBV19 . . CASTLTSGGGAGNTIYF TGTGCCAGTACCCTAACCTCCGGCGGGGGAGCTGGAAACACCATATATTTT
TRBJ2-6 TRBV5-4 . . CASSVQGSGANVLTF TGTGCCAGCAGCGTACAGGGCTCTGGGGCCAACGTCCTGACTTTC
TRBJ2-7 TRBV2 . . CASIPFGGSPYEQYF TGTGCCAGCATCCCGTTCGGGGGTTCCCCCTACGAGCAGTACTTC
TRBJ1-6 TRBV28 . TRBD1 CASSFGQGENSPLHF TGTGCCAGCAGTTTCGGACAGGGGGAAAATTCACCCCTCCACTTT
TRBJ2-1 TRBV27 . TRBD1 CASGTGDYNEQFF TGTGCCAGCGGGACAGGGGACTACAATGAGCAGTTCTTC
TRBJ2-1 TRBV5-1 . . CASSSTSPLANEQFF TGCGCCAGCAGCTCTACTAGCCCGCTCGCCAATGAGCAGTTCTTC
TRBJ1-1 TRBV30 . . CAWSPTTEAFF TGTGCCTGGAGTCCGACCACTGAAGCTTTCTTT
TRBJ2-5 TRBV11-2 . TRBD1 CASSFTGAPETQYF TGTGCCAGCAGCTTTACAGGGGCCCCAGAGACCCAGTACTTC
TRBJ2-1 TRBV13 . TRBD2 CASSTPGLAGVSSYNEQFF TGTGCCAGCAGCACCCCCGGACTAGCGGGGGTTAGCTCCTACAATGAGCAGTTCTTC